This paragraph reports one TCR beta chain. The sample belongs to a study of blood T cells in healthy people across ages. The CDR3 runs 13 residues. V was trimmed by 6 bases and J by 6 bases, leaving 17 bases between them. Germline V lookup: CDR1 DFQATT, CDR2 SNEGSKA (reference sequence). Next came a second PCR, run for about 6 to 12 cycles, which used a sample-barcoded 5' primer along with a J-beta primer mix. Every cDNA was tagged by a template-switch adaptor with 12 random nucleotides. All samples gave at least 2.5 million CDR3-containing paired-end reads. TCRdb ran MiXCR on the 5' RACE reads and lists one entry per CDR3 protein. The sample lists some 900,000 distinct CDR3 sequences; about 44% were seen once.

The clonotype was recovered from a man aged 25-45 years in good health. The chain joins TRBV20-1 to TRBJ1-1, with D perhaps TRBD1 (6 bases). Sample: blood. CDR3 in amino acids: CSATDSGSAEAFF. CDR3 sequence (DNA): TGCAGTGCAACGGACAGTGGTAGCGCTGAAGCTTTCTTT.